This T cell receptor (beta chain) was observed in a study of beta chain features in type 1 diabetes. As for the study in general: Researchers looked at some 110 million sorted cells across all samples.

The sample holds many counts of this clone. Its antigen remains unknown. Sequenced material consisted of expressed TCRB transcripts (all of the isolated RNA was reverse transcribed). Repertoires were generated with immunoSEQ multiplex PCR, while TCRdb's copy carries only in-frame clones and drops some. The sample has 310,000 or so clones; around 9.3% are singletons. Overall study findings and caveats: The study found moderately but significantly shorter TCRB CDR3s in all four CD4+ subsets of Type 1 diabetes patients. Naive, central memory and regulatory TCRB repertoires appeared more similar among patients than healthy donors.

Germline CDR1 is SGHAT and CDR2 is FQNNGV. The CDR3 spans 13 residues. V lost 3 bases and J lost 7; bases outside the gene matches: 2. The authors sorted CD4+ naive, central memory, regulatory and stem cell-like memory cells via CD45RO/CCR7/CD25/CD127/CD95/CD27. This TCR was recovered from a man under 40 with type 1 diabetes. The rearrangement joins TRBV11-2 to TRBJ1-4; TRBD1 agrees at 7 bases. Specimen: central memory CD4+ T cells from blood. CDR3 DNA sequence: TGTGCCAGCAGCTTGGGACAGAGTGAAAAACTGTTTTTT. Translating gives CASSLGQSEKLFF.